The T cell receptor beta chain described here comes from a study of blood T cells in healthy people across ages. Combining a sample-barcoded 5' primer with a J-beta primer mix, a second PCR ran for about 7 to 11 cycles. TCRdb processed the 5' RACE reads anew with MiXCR; each CDR3 protein has one entry. Among hundreds of thousands of distinct CDR3 sequences, nearly 60% were seen once, and the ten largest hold 22%. V was trimmed by 1 base and J by 2 bases, leaving 11 bases between them. This CDR3 has 15 amino acids. CDR1 is SGHRS and CDR2 is YFSETQ in the germline V gene. Sequences were obtained from blood. The TCR originated in a man in his thirties or forties in good health. The chain couples TRBV5-1 to TRBJ2-3, with no clear D. The CDR3 DNA sequence: TGCGCCAGCAGCTTGCGGCCCTGGCCCACAGATACGCAGTATTTT. Translated: CASSLRPWPTDTQYF.